This T cell receptor beta chain is from a study of cytomegalovirus exposure and HLA in healthy donors. Study-wide points: Among TCR beta chains, those listed as cytomegalovirus-associated numbered more than 150. Across donors, presence/absence analyses took sequencing depth to be roughly uniform. Highest at DRB1 and lowest at HLA-C, TCR association rates differed among HLA loci in a later analysis.

With 60 Vbeta and 13 Jbeta primers, the PCR was carried out. The table came from immunoSEQ multiplex PCR; TCRdb's copy has only in-frame clones and leaves some out. The repertoire includes more than 150,000 clones, about 77% of them detected once, and under 7% sits in the top ten. This clone was observed a single time. Its antigen is currently unknown. The material sequenced was PBMCs. This receptor was obtained from a woman aged 25 to 39 in good health and CMV-seropositive.

CDR3 in amino acids: CATRTEQGYYGYTF. Written as DNA, the CDR3 is TGTGCCACCCGAACGGAACAGGGATACTATGGCTACACCTTC. J is TRBJ1-2 and V is TRBV15; perhaps TRBD1 as D (6 bases). The CDR3 is 14 amino acids. The germline V gene encodes CDR1 LNHNV and CDR2 YYDKDF (reference sequence). V was pared by 8 bases and J by 3 bases, with 16 bases between.